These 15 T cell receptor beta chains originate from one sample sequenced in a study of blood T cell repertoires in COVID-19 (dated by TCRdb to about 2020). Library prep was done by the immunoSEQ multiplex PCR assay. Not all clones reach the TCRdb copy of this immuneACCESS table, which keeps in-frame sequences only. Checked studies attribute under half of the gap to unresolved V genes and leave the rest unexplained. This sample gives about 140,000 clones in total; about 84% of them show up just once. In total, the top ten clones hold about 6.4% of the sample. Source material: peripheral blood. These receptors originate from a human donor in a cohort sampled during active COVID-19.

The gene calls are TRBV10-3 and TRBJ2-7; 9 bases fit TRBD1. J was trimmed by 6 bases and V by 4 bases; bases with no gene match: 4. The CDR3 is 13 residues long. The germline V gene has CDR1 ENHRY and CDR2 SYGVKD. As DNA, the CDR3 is TGTGCCATCAGTGTTGACAGGGGGTTCGAGCAGTACTTC. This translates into CAISVDRGFEQYF.

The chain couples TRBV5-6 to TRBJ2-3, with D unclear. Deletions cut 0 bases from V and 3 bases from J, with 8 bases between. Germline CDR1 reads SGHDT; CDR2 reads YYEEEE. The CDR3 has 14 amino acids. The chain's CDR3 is CASSLGDTTDTQYF. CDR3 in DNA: TGTGCCAGCAGCTTGGGTGACACAACAGATACGCAGTATTTT.

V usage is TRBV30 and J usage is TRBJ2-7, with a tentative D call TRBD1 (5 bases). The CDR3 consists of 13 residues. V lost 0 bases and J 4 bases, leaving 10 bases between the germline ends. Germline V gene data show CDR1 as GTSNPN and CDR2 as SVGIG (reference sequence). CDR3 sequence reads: CAWSVLRGYEQYF. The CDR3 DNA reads TGTGCCTGGAGTGTACTAAGGGGATACGAGCAGTACTTC. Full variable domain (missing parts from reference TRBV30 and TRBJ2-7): SQTIHQWPATLVQPVGSPLSLECTVEGTSNPNLYWYRQAAGRGLQLLFYSVGIGQISSEVPQNLSASRPQDRQFILSSKKLLLSDSGFYLCAWSVLRGYEQYFGPGTRLTVT.

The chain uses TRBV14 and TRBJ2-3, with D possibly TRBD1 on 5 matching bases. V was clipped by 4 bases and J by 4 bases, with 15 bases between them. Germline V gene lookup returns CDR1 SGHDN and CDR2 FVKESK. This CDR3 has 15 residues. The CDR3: CASSPLRQGSDTQYF. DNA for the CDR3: TGTGCCAGCAGCCCACTTCGGCAGGGCTCAGATACGCAGTATTTT.

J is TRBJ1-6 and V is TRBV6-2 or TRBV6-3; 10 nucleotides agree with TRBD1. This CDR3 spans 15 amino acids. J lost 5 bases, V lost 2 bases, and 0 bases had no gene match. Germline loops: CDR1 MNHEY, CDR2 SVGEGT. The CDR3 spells CASSYGTGDNSPLHF. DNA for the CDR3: TGTGCCAGCAGTTACGGGACAGGGGATAATTCACCCCTCCACTTT.

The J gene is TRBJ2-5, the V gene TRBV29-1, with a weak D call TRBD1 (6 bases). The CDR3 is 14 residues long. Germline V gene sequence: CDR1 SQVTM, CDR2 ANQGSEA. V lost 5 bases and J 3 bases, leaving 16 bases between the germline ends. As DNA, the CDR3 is TGCAGCGTTATGGCAGGGGACCGTAAAGAGACCCAGTACTTC. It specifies CSVMAGDRKETQYF.

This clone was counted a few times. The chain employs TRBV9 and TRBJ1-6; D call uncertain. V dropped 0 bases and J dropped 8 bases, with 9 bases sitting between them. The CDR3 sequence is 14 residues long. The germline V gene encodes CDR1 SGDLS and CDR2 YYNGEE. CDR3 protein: CASSVGGFDSPLHF. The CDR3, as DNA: TGTGCCAGCAGCGTAGGAGGGTTCGATTCACCCCTCCACTTT.

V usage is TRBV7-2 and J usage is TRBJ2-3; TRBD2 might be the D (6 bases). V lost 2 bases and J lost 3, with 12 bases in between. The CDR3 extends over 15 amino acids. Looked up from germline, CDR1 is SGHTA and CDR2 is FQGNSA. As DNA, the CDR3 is TGTGCCAGCAGCTTAAGGATGGGGGGAACAGATACGCAGTATTTT. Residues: CASSLRMGGTDTQYF.

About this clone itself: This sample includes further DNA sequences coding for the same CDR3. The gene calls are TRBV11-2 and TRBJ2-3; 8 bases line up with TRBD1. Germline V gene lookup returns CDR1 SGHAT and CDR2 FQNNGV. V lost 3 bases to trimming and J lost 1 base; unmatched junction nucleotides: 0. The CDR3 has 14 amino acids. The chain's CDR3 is CASSLTGGTDTQYF. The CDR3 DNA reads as TGTGCCAGCAGCTTGACAGGGGGCACAGATACGCAGTATTTT. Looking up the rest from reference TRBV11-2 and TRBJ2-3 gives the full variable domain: EAGVAQSPRYKIIEKRQSVAFWCNPISGHATLYWYQQILGQGPKLLIQFQNNGVVDDSQLPKDRFSAERLKGVDSTLKIQPAKLEDSAVYLCASSLTGGTDTQYFGPGTRLTVL.

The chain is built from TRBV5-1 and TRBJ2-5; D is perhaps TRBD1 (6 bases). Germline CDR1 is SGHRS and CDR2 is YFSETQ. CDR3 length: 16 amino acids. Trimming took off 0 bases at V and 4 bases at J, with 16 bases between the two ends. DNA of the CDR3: TGCGCCAGCAGCTTGGGTTTGCGGCAGGGGCGAGAGACCCAGTACTTC. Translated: CASSLGLRQGRETQYF. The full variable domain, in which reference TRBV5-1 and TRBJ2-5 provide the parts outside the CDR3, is KAGVTQTPRYLIKTRGQQVTLSCSPISGHRSVSWYQQTPGQGLQFLFEYFSETQRNKGNFPGRFSGRQFSNSRSEMNVSTLELGDSALYLCASSLGLRQGRETQYFGPGTRLLVL.

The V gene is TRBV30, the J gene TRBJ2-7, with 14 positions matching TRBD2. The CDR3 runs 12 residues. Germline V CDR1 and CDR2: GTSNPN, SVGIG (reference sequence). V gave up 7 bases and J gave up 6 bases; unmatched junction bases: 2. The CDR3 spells CAFGTSGGEQYF. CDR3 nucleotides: TGTGCCTTTGGGACTAGCGGGGGCGAGCAGTACTTC.

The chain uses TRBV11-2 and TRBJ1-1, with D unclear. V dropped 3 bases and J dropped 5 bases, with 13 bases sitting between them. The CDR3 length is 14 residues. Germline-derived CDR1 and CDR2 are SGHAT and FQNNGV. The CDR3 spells CASSFAGSGTEAFF. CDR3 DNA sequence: TGTGCCAGCAGCTTTGCAGGTAGCGGTACTGAAGCTTTCTTT.

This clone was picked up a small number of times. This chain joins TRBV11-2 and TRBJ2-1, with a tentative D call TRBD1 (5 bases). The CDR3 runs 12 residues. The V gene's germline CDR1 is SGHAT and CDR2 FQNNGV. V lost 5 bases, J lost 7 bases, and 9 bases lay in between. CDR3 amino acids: CASSQDSNEQFF. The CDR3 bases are TGTGCCAGCAGCCAAGACAGTAATGAGCAGTTCTTC.

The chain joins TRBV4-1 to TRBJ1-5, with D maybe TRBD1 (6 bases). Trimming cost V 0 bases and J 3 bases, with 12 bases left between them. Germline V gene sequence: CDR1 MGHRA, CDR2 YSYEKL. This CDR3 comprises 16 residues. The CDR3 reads CASSQDNGQFNQPQHF. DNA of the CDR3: TGCGCCAGCAGCCAAGATAACGGACAGTTCAATCAGCCCCAGCATTTT.

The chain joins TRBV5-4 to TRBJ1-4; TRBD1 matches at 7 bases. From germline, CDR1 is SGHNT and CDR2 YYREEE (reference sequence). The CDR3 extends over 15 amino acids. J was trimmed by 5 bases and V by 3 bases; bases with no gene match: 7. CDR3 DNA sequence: TGTGCCAGCAGCTCAGACAGGGTCCAAAATGAAAAACTGTTTTTT. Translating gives CASSSDRVQNEKLFF.